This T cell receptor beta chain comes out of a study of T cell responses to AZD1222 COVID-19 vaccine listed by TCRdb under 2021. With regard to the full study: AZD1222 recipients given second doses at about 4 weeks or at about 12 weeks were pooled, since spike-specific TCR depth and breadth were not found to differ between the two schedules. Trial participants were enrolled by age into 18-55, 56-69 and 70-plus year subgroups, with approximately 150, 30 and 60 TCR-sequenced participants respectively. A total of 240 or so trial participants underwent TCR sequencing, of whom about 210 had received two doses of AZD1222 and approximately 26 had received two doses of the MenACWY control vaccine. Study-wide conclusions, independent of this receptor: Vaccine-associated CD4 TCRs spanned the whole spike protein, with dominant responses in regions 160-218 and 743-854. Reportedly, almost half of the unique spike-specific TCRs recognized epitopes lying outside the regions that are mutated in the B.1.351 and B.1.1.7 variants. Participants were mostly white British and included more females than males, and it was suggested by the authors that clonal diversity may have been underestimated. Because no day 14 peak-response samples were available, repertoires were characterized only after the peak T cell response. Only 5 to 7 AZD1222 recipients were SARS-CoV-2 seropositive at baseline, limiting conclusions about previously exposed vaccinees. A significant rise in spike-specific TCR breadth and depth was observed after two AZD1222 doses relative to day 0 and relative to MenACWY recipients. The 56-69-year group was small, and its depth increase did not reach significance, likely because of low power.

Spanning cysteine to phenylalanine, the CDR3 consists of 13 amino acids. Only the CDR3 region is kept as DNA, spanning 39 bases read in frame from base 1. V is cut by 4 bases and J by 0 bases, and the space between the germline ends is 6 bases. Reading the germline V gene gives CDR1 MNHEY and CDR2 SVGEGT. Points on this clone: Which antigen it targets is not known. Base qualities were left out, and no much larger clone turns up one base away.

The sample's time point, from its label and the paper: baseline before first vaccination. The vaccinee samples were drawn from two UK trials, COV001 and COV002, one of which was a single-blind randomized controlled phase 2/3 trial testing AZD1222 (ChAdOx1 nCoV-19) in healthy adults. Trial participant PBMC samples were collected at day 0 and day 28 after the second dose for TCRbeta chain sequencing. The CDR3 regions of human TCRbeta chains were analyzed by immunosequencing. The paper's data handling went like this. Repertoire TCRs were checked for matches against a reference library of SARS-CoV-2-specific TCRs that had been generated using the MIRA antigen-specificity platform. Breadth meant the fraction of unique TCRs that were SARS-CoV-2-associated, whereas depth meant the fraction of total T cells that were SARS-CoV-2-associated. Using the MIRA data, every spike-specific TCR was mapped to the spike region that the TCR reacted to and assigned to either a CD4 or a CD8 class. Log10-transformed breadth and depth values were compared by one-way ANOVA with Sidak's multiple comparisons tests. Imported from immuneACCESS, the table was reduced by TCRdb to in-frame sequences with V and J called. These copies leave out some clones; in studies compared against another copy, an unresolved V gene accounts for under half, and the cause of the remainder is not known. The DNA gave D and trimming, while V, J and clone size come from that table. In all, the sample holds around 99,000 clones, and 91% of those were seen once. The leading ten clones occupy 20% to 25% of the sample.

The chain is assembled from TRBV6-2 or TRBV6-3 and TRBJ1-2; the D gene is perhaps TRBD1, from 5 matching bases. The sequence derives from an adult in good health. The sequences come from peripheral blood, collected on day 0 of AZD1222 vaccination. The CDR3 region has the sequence CASSWGANYGYTF. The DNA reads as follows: TGTGCCAGCAGTTGGGGGGCTAACTATGGCTACACCTTC.